Following are 4 T cell receptor beta chains from one sample sequenced in a study of T cells in Graves' hyperthyroidism and ophthalmopathy. The investigators amplified TCR beta CDR3 regions from RNA transcripts. Carried out on the TCR CDR3, a first-round RT-PCR used the HTBI primer set. TCRdb reprocessed the multiplex PCR reads via MiXCR and lists one record per CDR3 protein. The sample lists a few hundred thousand distinct CDR3 sequences, around 46% occurring once. Material for sequencing was peripheral blood or thyroid tissue (not recorded which). The receptor set was obtained from a woman under 30 with Graves' hyperthyroidism.

This clonotype has a single count. J is TRBJ1-1 and V is TRBV20-1; the D gene is possibly TRBD1 (6 bases). Germline CDR1 DFQATT, CDR2 SNEGSKA (reference sequence). CDR3 size: 14 residues. Trimming removed 2 bases at V and 4 bases at J, with 14 bases between. The CDR3 spells CSARKAGGGTEAFF. The DNA for the CDR3 is TGCAGTGCTAGAAAGGCGGGAGGGGGCACTGAAGCTTTCTTT.

CDR3 bases: TGTGCCACCTATGAGGAGTCCTACGAGCAGTACTTC. It encodes CATYEESYEQYF. The rearrangement uses TRBV10-3 and TRBJ2-7; D unclear. The CDR3 is made up of 12 amino acids. V lost 10 bases and J lost 1, with 11 bases in between. Per germline, CDR1 ENHRY and CDR2 SYGVKD.

The rearrangement joins TRBV20-1 to TRBJ2-7; D unresolved. The CDR3 is made up of 11 amino acids. V lost 0 bases, J lost 5 bases, and 5 bases lay in between. In germline, CDR1 is DFQATT, CDR2 SNEGSKA (reference sequence). The CDR3 nucleotides read TGCAGTGCTAGAGATCTGGACGAGCAGTACTTC. It yields the protein CSARDLDEQYF.

This clonotype was observed many times. This CDR3 reads CSARDRGSNYGYTF. The DNA of the CDR3 is TGCAGTGCTAGAGACCGCGGGTCTAACTATGGCTACACCTTC. The chain employs TRBV20-1 and TRBJ1-2; D unresolved. This CDR3 has 14 residues. V was trimmed by 0 bases and J by 0 bases, leaving 8 bases between them. Germline-derived CDR1 and CDR2 are DFQATT and SNEGSKA (reference sequence).